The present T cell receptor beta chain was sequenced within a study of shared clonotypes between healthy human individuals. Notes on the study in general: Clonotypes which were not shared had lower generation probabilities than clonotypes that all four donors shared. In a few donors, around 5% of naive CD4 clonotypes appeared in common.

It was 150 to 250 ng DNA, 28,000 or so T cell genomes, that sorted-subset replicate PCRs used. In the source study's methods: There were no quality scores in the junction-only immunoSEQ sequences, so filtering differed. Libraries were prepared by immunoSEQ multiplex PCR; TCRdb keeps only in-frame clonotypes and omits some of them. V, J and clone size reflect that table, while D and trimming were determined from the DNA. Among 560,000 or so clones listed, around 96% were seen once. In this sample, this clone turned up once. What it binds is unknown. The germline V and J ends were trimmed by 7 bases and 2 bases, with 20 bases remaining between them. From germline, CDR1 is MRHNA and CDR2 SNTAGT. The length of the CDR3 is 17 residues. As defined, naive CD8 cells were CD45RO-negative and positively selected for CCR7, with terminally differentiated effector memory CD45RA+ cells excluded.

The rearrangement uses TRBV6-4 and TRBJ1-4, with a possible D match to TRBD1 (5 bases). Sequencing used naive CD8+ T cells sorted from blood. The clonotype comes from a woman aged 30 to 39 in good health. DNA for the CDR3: TGTGCCAGCACTTGTGAGGGGTTCGAACCCACTAATGAAAAACTGTTTTTT. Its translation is CASTCEGFEPTNEKLFF.